Each of the 15 T cell receptor beta chains below was sequenced from the same sample in a study of blood T cell repertoires in COVID-19. Method: immunoSEQ multiplex PCR; TCRdb's copy keeps in-frame clones and lacks some. The sample consists of 84,000 or so clones, roughly 80% of them appearing once. Sequencing was performed on peripheral blood. These receptors were collected from a man aged 70-80 years with COVID-19, enrolled during active disease.

This chain links TRBV9 with TRBJ2-3; 11 positions agree with TRBD2. CDR1 and CDR2 (germline): SGDLS, YYNGEE. J lost 5 bases, V lost 3 bases, and 11 bases had no gene match. The CDR3 sequence is 17 residues long. The CDR3 is CASSEGVAGGLGDTQYF. In DNA form, the CDR3 reads TGTGCCAGCAGCGAGGGGGTAGCGGGAGGGCTGGGAGATACGCAGTATTTT.

The CDR3 region is CATSRDGPTGAGANVLTF. The CDR3 DNA reads as TGTGCCACCAGCAGAGACGGCCCCACAGGGGCTGGGGCCAACGTCCTGACTTTC. V gene TRBV15 combines with J gene TRBJ2-6, with 7 bases identical to TRBD1. The CDR3 extends over 18 amino acids. The V and J ends lost 0 bases and 2 bases, in that order; junction bases with no gene match: 7. Germline V gene data show CDR1 as LNHNV and CDR2 as YYDKDF (reference sequence).

On this clone: At one end the junction does not follow the germline gene, possibly because of a read error. The chain has TRBV9 and TRBJ2-7; TRBD2 aligns across 13 bases. The CDR3 loop spans 15 amino acids. The germline V gene encodes CDR1 SGDLS and CDR2 YYNGEE. The CDR3 DNA reads TGTGCCAGCAGCATCGGGACTAGCGGGATTTACGGGCAGTACTTC. As protein: CASSIGTSGIYGQYF. Full variable domain (outside the CDR3, taken from reference TRBV9 and TRBJ2-7): DSGVTQTPKHLITATGQRVTLRCSPRSGDLSVYWYQQSLDQGLQFLIQYYNGEERAKGNILERFSAQQFPDLHSELNLSSLELGDSALYFCASSIGTSGIYGQYFGPGTRLTVT.

This clone showed up just once. V gene TRBV7-9 combines with J gene TRBJ1-2, with D uncertain. Looked up from germline, CDR1 is SEHNR and CDR2 is FQNEAQ (reference sequence). Trimming cost V 5 bases and J 0 bases, with 10 bases left between them. There are 14 residues in the CDR3. As DNA, the CDR3 is TGTGCCAGCAGCCTGGTTCTAGCTAACTATGGCTACACCTTC. It encodes CASSLVLANYGYTF. The full variable domain, with the rest looked up from reference TRBV7-9 and TRBJ1-2, is DTGVSQNPRHKITKRGQNVTFRCDPISEHNRLYWYRQTLGQGPEFLTYFQNEAQLEKSRLLSDRFSAERPKGSFSTLEIQRTEQGDSAMYLCASSLVLANYGYTFGSGTRLTVV.

The chain links TRBV6-2 or TRBV6-3 to TRBJ1-5; D possibly corresponds to TRBD1 (5 bases). The germline V gene encodes CDR1 MNHEY and CDR2 SVGEGT. The length of the CDR3 is 16 residues. The V and J ends lost 5 bases and 1 base respectively, with 15 bases between them. The CDR3 sequence is CASSEQGLGSNQPQHF. CDR3 nucleotide sequence: TGTGCCAGCAGTGAGCAGGGCCTGGGGAGCAATCAGCCCCAGCATTTT.

The V call is TRBV19, the J call TRBJ2-3, with 9 bases aligning to TRBD2. J gave up 2 bases and V 2 bases, and 5 bases lay outside the gene matches. Germline-derived CDR1 and CDR2 are LNHDA and SQIVND (reference sequence). The CDR3 runs 16 residues. The CDR3 coding sequence is TGTGCCAGTAGTATATTGGCGGGAGGGGTCACAGATACGCAGTATTTT. Its translation is CASSILAGGVTDTQYF.

The genes are TRBV11-3 and TRBJ2-3, with TRBD2 matching 8 bases. Looked up from germline, CDR1 is SGHNT and CDR2 is YENEEA. V lost 3 bases and J lost 1; bases outside the gene matches: 0. There are 14 residues in the CDR3. This chain's CDR3 is CASSFGGGTDTQYF. The CDR3 DNA follows: TGTGCCAGCAGCTTCGGGGGGGGCACAGATACGCAGTATTTT.

The V gene is TRBV28, the J gene TRBJ2-2; TRBD2 is a possible D gene (6 bases). From germline, CDR1 is MDHEN and CDR2 SYDVKM. This CDR3 contains 15 residues. V gave up 2 bases and J gave up 7 bases, with 14 bases separating them. CDR3 sequence: CASSLGGRFGGELFF. CDR3 nucleotides: TGTGCCAGCAGTTTAGGGGGGAGATTTGGCGGGGAGCTGTTTTTT. Full variable domain (missing parts from reference TRBV28 and TRBJ2-2): DVKVTQSSRYLVKRTGEKVFLECVQDMDHENMFWYRQDPGLGLRLIYFSYDVKMKEKGDIPEGYSVSREKKERFSLILESASTNQTSMYLCASSLGGRFGGELFFGEGSRLTVL.

This chain joins TRBV28 and TRBJ2-7; D is ambiguous. CDR1 and CDR2 (germline): MDHEN, SYDVKM. V lost 1 base, J lost 3 bases, and 10 bases lay in between. This CDR3 has 14 residues. CDR3 sequence reads: CASSLSRILYEQYF. In nucleotides, the CDR3 is TGTGCCAGCAGTTTATCGAGGATCCTCTACGAGCAGTACTTC. The full variable domain, completed using reference TRBV28 and TRBJ2-7, is DVKVTQSSRYLVKRTGEKVFLECVQDMDHENMFWYRQDPGLGLRLIYFSYDVKMKEKGDIPEGYSVSREKKERFSLILESASTNQTSMYLCASSLSRILYEQYFGPGTRLTVT.

The CDR3 coding sequence is TGCGCCAGCGCTAGTCCGGGACAGGGGGATGAAAAACTGTTTTTT. Amino acid sequence: CASASPGQGDEKLFF. This chain connects TRBV10-2 to TRBJ1-4; 11 bases are a match to TRBD1. There are 15 residues in the CDR3. Per germline, CDR1 WSHSY and CDR2 SAAADI. V lost 8 bases, J lost 6 bases, and 8 bases stayed unmatched.

In the case of this clone: One end of the junction does not line up with germline, which may come from a read error. The chain joins TRBV12-5 to TRBJ1-1; D unresolved. This CDR3 contains 11 residues. The germline V gene encodes CDR1 LGHNT and CDR2 FRNRAP. As DNA, the CDR3 is TGTGCTAGTTCTATTGGGAGGGAAGAAACCTTT. This gives the protein CASSIGREETF.

The V gene is TRBV27, the J gene TRBJ2-1; the match to TRBD2 covers 8 bases. This CDR3 has 16 amino acids. J gave up 4 bases and V 0 bases, and 5 bases lay outside the gene matches. From germline, CDR1 is MNHEY and CDR2 SMNVEV (reference sequence). In DNA form, the CDR3 reads TGTGCCAGCAGTTTATCCCCAGTAGCGGGGTACAATGAGCAGTTCTTC. It codes for CASSLSPVAGYNEQFF.

This clone was picked up one time. The chain recombines TRBV18 with TRBJ2-7, with TRBD1 matching over 12 bases. The J segment lost 3 bases and the V segment lost 5 bases, leaving 8 bases of the junction unmatched. Germline V gene sequence: CDR1 KGHSH, CDR2 LQKENI. This CDR3 region has 16 residues. The CDR3 bases are TGTGCCAGCTCAAGCCGGGGACAGGGGGCTAACTACGAGCAGTACTTC. Encoded protein: CASSSRGQGANYEQYF.

The chain couples TRBV2 to TRBJ2-4; 8 nucleotides agree with TRBD2. Germline CDR1 SNHLY, CDR2 FYNNEI. The CDR3 is made up of 17 amino acids. The J segment lost 3 bases and the V segment lost 3 bases, leaving 10 bases of the junction unmatched. Here the CDR3 reads CASSERSGSLVKNIQYF. DNA of the CDR3: TGTGCCAGCAGTGAGAGGAGCGGGAGCTTAGTCAAAAACATTCAGTACTTC.

This chain uses TRBV10-3 with TRBJ1-2, with 7 bases lining up with TRBD1. V dropped 3 bases and J dropped 4; count of bases not matched to a gene: 5. This CDR3 region has 14 residues. Germline V CDR1 and CDR2: ENHRY, SYGVKD. The CDR3 DNA follows: TGTGCCATCAGTGAAGGACAGGCTAGCTATGGCTACACCTTC. This codes for CAISEGQASYGYTF.